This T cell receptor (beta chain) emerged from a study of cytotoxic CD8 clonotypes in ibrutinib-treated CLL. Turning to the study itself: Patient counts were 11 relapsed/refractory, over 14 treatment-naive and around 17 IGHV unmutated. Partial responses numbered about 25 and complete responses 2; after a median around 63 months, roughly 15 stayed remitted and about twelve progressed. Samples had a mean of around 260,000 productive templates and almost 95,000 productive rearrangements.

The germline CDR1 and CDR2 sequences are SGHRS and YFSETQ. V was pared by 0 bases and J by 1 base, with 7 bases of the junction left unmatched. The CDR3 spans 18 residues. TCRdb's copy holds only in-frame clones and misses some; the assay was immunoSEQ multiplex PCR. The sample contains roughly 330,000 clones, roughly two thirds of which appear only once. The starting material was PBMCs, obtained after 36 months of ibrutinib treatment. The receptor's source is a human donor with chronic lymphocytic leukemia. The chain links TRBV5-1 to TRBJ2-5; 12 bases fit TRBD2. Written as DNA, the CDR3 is TGCGCCAGCAGCTTGGCCAAGACTAGCGGGAGCACCCAAGAGACCCAGTACTTC. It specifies CASSLAKTSGSTQETQYF.